This is a list of T cell receptor beta chains from one sample in a study of blood T cell repertoires in COVID-19. Clones were read by immunoSEQ multiplex PCR, and TCRdb kept only the in-frame ones, dropping some. The table lists around 250,000 clones, approximately 90% of them singletons. Sample: PBMCs or T cells enriched from blood (not recorded which). All receptors come from a woman in her 30s with acute COVID-19. Both conserved end residues are part of each CDR3. D genes are given only for firm matches.

TRBV6-1	TRBJ2-3	-	CASSEQTDADTQYF	TGTGCCAGCAGTGAACAGACTGATGCAGATACGCAGTATTTT
TRBV6-6	TRBJ1-6	-	CVSSGGADNSPLHF	TGTGTCAGCAGCGGGGGGGCGGATAATTCACCCCTCCACTTT
TRBV7-6	TRBJ2-3	TRBD2	CASSLLAGGSTDTQYF	TGTGCCAGCAGCTTACTAGCGGGAGGGAGCACAGATACGCAGTATTTT
TRBV19	TRBJ2-1	-	CASSGGASSYNEQFF	TGTGCCAGTAGTGGGGGGGCCAGCTCCTACAATGAGCAGTTCTTC
TRBV18	TRBJ1-3	-	CASSPSSTGNSGNTIYF	TGTGCCAGCTCACCTTCGTCCACAGGAAACTCTGGAAACACCATATATTTT
TRBV4-1	TRBJ2-7	TRBD2	CASSPIAGGIYEQYF	TGCGCCAGCAGCCCTATAGCGGGAGGGATCTACGAGCAGTACTTC
TRBV7-3	TRBJ2-7	-	CASSPGISYEQYF	TGTGCCAGCAGCCCCGGGATCTCCTACGAGCAGTACTTC
TRBV2	TRBJ2-3	TRBD2	CASSETSGNLASTDTQYF	TGTGCCAGCAGTGAGACTAGCGGAAACCTCGCTAGCACAGATACGCAGTATTTT
TRBV28	TRBJ2-2	TRBD2	CASSFLRLAGDTLLGELFF	TGTGCCAGCAGTTTCCTCAGACTAGCGGGAGACACATTACTTGGGGAGCTGTTTTTT
TRBV9	TRBJ2-7	TRBD2	CASSVALAANSYEQYF	TGTGCCAGCAGCGTAGCCCTAGCGGCCAACTCCTACGAGCAGTACTTC
TRBV28	TRBJ2-5	-	CASRSGRGETQYF	TGTGCCAGCAGGTCTGGCAGGGGAGAGACCCAGTACTTC
TRBV18	TRBJ1-6	TRBD1	CASSPGQGNSPLHF	TGTGCCAGCTCCCCTGGACAGGGAAATTCACCCCTCCACTTT
TRBV29-1	TRBJ2-1	TRBD1	CSSGTETLSSYNEQFF	TGCAGCTCCGGGACAGAAACTCTCAGCTCCTACAATGAGCAGTTCTTC
TRBV11-3	TRBJ2-1	TRBD1	CASSLAGTGGGEQFF	TGTGCCAGCAGCTTAGCGGGGACAGGGGGCGGTGAGCAGTTCTTC
TRBV4-2	TRBJ2-3	-	CASSQEVLGGGTDTQYF	TGTGCCAGCAGCCAAGAGGTTTTGGGGGGAGGCACAGATACGCAGTATTTT
TRBV7-2	TRBJ2-7	TRBD1	CASSLSGQGTYEQYF	TGTGCCAGCAGCCTCTCCGGACAGGGGACCTACGAGCAGTACTTC
TRBV2	TRBJ2-5	-	CASSEDGTSQETQYF	TGTGCCAGCAGTGAAGATGGGACTTCGCAAGAGACCCAGTACTTC
TRBV19	TRBJ2-3	TRBD1	CASSIFDRGFEETDTQYF	TGTGCCAGTAGTATTTTCGACAGGGGATTTGAAGAGACAGATACGCAGTATTTT
TRBV27	TRBJ2-1	TRBD1	CASSQGTGRNEQFF	TGTGCCAGCAGTCAGGGGACAGGGCGGAATGAGCAGTTCTTC
TRBV5-4	TRBJ2-5	TRBD1	CASSLQGAGEETQYF	TGTGCCAGCAGCTTACAGGGGGCGGGAGAAGAGACCCAGTACTTC